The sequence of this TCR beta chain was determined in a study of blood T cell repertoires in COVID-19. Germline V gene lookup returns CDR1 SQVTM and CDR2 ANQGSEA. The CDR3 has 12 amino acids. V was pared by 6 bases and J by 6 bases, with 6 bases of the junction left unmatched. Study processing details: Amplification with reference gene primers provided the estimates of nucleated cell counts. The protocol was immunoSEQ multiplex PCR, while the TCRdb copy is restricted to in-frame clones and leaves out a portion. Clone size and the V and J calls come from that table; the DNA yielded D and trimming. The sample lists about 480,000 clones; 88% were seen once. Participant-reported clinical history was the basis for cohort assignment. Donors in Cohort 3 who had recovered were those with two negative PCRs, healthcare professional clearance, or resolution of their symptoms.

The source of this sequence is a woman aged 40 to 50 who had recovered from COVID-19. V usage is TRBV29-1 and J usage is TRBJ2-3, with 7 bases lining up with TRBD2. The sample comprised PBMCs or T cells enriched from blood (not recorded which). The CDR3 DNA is TGCAGCGTCTTGGACGGGGGGGATACGCAGTATTTT. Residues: CSVLDGGDTQYF.